Below, one T cell receptor beta chain is given with its context. Its antigen target is currently unknown. Qualities for individual bases were not recorded, and no much larger clone is one base off. The germline V gene yields SNHLY for CDR1 and FYNNEI for CDR2. From the cysteine up to the phenylalanine, the CDR3 has a length of 14 residues. The read is trimmed to its CDR3 DNA, 42 bases read in frame from base 1. The V end loses 7 bases and the J end loses 4 bases, and a stretch of 16 bases separates them. To be selected, patients needed enough residual fresh-frozen tumor tissue and more than two years of available survival data. An isocitrate dehydrogenase mutation was not carried by any of the glioblastoma patients, although molecular status was otherwise variable. PBMC were collected before vaccination, two weeks after the third vaccination, and at tumor progression if tumor progression occurred. Genomic DNA was extracted with the Qiagen DNeasy Blood extraction Kit.

Using the immunoSEQ assay, TCRB CDR3 regions were amplified from roughly 2 micrograms of genomic DNA, or from all available DNA when less than that was on hand. The multiplex PCR employed 60 forward primers targeting TCR V beta segments and 13 reverse primers targeting J beta segments. To estimate reads per starting template, synthetic control templates were spiked into each sample at limiting dilution. The Illumina HiSeq System generated 87 bp sequencing reads. Regarding the original processing steps: PCR and sequencing errors were removed by a nearest neighbor algorithm that merged closely related sequences. TCR overlap was measured as the percentage of unique tumor TCR beta sequences that were also present in the peripheral blood of the same patient. In its TCRdb copy, this immuneACCESS table keeps in-frame sequences only and misses some clones. Where compared with another copy, unresolved V genes explain less than half of these, and the others have no known cause. V and J calls and clone size come straight from that table; D and trimming were deduced from the DNA. The sample yields tens of thousands of clones; around 90% were counted once. About 3% of the sample belongs to the ten largest clones.

These data are taken from a study of glioma-infiltrating T cells after dendritic cell vaccination (dated by TCRdb to the mid-2010s). With regard to the full study: The cohort included 15 or so glioblastoma patients drawn from Phase I and II dendritic cell vaccination trials, of whom 9 were newly diagnosed and 6 had recurrent disease. Autologous tumor lysate-pulsed dendritic cell vaccination was administered to the patients between the early 2000s and the early 2010s. To make the vaccine, monocyte-derived dendritic cells were cultured for about seven days with IL-4 and GM-CSF and then pulsed overnight with autologous tumor lysate. Each patient was given three intradermal dendritic cell vaccine injections, spaced two weeks apart, in the arm below the axilla. Deep sequencing of TCR beta CDR3 regions was used to quantify tumor-infiltrating lymphocyte content and compare tumor and blood repertoires in dendritic cell-vaccinated glioblastoma patients. TCR sequencing metrics, including TIL content and tumor-blood repertoire overlap, were correlated with survival after dendritic cell vaccination.

On the study overall, not on this receptor specifically: Higher estimated pretreatment TIL content predicted longer time to progression and overall survival after dendritic cell vaccination. The cohort was small and heterogeneous, few patients had complete blood and tumor sets, and even fewer had initial-recurrent tumor pairs. No direct relationship between TCR clonality and survival was found, suggesting a diverse polyclonal response may matter. The response model built on TCR overlap across three groups was characterized as speculative, with prospective validation still needed.

The material sequenced was blood, taken before dendritic cell vaccination. This sequence originates from a human donor with glioblastoma. The rearrangement combines TRBV2 with TRBJ2-5; a weak D assignment points to TRBD2 (5 bases agree). The CDR3 protein is CASTEEANRETQYF. The sequenced DNA is TGTGCCAGCACCGAGGAGGCGAACCGAGAGACCCAGTACTTC.